The entry below describes one T cell receptor (beta chain). Trimming stripped 7 bases from V and 9 bases from J, with 17 bases between. The CDR3 is 13 residues long. Germline-derived CDR1 and CDR2 are SGDLS and YYNGEE. This specimen comes from a study of control samples from healthy donors and cancer patients. The assay was immunoSEQ multiplex PCR, and TCRdb's table has in-frame clones only and misses some. This table has 150,000 to 200,000 clones, about 90% appearing once. Sample: blood. The J gene is TRBJ2-1, the V gene TRBV9; a weak D match, TRBD1 (6 bases). The receptor comes from a woman aged 50 to 60 in good health. In DNA, the CDR3 is TGTGCCAGCGAACAGGGATTTCGTGGTGAGCAGTTCTTC. It translates to CASEQGFRGEQFF.